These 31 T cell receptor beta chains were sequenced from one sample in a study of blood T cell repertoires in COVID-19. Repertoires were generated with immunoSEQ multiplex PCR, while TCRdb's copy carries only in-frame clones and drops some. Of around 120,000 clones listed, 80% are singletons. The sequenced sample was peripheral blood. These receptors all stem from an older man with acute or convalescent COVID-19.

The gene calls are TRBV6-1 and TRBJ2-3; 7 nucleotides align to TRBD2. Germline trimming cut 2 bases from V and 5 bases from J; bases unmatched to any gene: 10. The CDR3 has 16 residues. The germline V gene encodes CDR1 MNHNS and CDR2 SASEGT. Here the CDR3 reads CASSEHLAVLKDTQYF. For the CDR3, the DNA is TGTGCCAGCAGTGAACACCTAGCGGTCCTTAAAGATACGCAGTATTTT.

CDR3 DNA: TGTGCCAGCAGCGTAGTTAGCGGGGGGGCCGAGGAGACCCAGTACTTC. Its translation is CASSVVSGGAEETQYF. This chain connects TRBV9 to TRBJ2-5; 11 nucleotides line up with TRBD2. CDR3 length: 16 amino acids. V lost 0 bases, J lost 5 bases, and 6 bases stayed unmatched. The germline V gene encodes CDR1 SGDLS and CDR2 YYNGEE.

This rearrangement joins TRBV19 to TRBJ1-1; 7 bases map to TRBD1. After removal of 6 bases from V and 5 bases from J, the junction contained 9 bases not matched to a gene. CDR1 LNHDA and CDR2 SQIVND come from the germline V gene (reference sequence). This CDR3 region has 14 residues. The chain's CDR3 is CASSYRGGSTEAFF. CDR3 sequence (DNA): TGTGCCAGTAGCTACAGGGGTGGGTCGACTGAAGCTTTCTTT.

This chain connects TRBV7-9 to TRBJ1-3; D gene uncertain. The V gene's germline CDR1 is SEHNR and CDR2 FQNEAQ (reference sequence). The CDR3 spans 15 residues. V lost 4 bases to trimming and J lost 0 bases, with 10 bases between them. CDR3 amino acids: CASSSSASSGNTIYF. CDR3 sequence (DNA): TGTGCCAGCAGCTCGTCCGCTAGCTCTGGAAACACCATATATTTT.

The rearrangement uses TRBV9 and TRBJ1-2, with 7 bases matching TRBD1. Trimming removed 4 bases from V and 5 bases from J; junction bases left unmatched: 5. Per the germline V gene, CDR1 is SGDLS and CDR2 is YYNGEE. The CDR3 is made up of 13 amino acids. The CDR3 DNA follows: TGTGCCAGCAGCAGGACAGGAGCGTATGGCTACACCTTC. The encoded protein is CASSRTGAYGYTF.

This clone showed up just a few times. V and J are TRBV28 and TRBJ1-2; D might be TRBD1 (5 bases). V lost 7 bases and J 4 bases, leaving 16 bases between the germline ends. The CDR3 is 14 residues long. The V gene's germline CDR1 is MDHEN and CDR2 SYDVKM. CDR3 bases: TGTGCCAGCAACCCCGCCCAGGGAGGCTATGGCTACACCTTC. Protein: CASNPAQGGYGYTF.

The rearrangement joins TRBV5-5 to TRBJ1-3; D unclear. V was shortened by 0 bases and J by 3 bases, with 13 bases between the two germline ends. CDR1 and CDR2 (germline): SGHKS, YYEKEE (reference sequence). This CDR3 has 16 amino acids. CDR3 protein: CASSLGELTGGNTIYF. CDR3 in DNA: TGTGCCAGCAGCTTGGGAGAACTGACTGGTGGAAACACCATATATTTT.

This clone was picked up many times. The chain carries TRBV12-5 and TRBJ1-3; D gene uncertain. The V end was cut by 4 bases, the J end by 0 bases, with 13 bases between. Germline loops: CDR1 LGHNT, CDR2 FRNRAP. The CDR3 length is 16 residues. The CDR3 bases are TGTGCTAGTGGTTCGCCAGGCGCGTCCTCTGGAAACACCATATATTTT. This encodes CASGSPGASSGNTIYF.

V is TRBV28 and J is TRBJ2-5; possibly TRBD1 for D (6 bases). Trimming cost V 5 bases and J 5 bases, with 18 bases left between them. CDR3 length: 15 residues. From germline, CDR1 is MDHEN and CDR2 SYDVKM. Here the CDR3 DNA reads TGTGCCAGCAGTAAGGCACAGGGTTGGCAGGAGACCCAGTACTTC. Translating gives CASSKAQGWQETQYF.

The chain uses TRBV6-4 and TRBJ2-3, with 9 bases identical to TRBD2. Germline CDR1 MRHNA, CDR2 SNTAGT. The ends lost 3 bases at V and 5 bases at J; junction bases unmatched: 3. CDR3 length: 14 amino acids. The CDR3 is CASSERGGEDTQYF. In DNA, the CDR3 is TGTGCCAGCAGTGAGCGGGGGGGCGAAGATACGCAGTATTTT.

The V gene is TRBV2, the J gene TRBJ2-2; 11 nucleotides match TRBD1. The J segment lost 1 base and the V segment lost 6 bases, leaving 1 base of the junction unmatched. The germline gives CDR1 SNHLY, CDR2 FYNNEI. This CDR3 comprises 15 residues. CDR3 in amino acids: CASRGQGGNTGELFF. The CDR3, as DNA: TGTGCCAGCAGGGGACAGGGGGGGAACACCGGGGAGCTGTTTTTT.

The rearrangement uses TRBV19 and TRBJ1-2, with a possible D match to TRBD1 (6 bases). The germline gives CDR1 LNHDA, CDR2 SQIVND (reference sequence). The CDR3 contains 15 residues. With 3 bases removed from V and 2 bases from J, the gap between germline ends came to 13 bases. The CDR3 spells CASSIPSGENYGYTF. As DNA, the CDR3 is TGTGCCAGTAGTATCCCCTCAGGGGAAAACTATGGCTACACCTTC.

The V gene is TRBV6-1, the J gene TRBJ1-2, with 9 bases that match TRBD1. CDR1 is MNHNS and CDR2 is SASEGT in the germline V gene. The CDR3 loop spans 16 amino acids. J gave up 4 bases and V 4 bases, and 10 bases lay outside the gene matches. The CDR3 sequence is CASSGRDRDFIYGYTF. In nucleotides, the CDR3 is TGTGCCAGCAGTGGCCGGGACAGGGATTTTATCTATGGCTACACCTTC.

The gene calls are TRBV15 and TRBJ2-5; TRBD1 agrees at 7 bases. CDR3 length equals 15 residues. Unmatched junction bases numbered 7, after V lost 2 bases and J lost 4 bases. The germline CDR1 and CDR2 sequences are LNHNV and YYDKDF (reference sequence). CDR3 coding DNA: TGTGCCACCAGCAGATGGAAAGGGGGCGGAGAGACCCAGTACTTC. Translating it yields CATSRWKGGGETQYF.

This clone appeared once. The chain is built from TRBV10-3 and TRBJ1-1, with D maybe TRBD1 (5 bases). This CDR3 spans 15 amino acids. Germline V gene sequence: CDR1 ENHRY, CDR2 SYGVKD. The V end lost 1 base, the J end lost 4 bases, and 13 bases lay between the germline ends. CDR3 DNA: TGTGCCATCAGTGAGTGGGGGGGACGTGGCACTGAAGCTTTCTTT. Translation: CAISEWGGRGTEAFF.

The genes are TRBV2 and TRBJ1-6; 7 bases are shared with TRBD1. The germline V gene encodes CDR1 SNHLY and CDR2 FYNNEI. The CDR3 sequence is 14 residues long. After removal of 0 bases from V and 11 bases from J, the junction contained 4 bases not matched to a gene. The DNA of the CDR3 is TGTGCCAGCAGTGAAGCCATGGACAGGCCACCCCTCCACTTT. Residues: CASSEAMDRPPLHF.

The CDR3 region has the DNA TGCAGCGTTGGCCGGGGAGCTGAAGCTTTCTTT. Protein sequence: CSVGRGAEAFF. The chain is built from TRBV29-1 and TRBJ1-1; D remains unclear. The ends were cut back, 4 bases at V and 6 bases at J, with 9 bases in the middle. CDR1 and CDR2 from the germline V gene are SQVTM and ANQGSEA. The CDR3 sequence is 11 residues long.

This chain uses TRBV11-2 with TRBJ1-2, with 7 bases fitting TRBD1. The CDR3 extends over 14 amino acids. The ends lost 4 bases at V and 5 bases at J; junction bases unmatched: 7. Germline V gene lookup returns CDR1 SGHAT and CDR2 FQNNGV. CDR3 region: CASSYEQGRYGYTF. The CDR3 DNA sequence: TGTGCCAGCAGCTACGAACAGGGGAGGTATGGCTACACCTTC.

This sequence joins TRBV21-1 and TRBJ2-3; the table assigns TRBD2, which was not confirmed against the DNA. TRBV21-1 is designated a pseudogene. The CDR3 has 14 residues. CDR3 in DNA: TGTGCCAGCAGCACCCCCGGGAGTTCCGATACGCAGTATTTT. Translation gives CASSTPGSSDTQYF.

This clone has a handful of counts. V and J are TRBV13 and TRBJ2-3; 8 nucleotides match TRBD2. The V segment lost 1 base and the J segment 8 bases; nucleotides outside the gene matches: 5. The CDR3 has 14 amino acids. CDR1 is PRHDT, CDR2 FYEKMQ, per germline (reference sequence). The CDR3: CASSLVQRESTQYF. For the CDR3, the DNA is TGTGCCAGCAGCTTAGTACAGCGGGAGAGTACGCAGTATTTT.

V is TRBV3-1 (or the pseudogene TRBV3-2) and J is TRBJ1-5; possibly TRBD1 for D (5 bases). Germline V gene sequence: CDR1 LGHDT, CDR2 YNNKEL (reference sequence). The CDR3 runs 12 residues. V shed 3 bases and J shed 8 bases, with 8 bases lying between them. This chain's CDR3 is CASSQGLKPQHF. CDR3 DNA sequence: TGTGCCAGCAGCCAGGGGCTAAAGCCCCAGCATTTT.

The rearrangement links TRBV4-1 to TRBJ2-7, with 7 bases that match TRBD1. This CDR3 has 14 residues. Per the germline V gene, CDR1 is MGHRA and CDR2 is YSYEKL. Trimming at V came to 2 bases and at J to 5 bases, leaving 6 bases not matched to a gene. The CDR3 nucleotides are TGCGCCAGCAGCCAACCGGACAGGACCCACGAGCAGTACTTC. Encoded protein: CASSQPDRTHEQYF.

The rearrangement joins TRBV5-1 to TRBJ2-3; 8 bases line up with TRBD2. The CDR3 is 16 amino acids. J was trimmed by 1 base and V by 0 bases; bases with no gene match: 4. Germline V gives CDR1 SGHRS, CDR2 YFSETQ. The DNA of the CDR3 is TGCGCCAGCAGCTTGGGAGCAGCGGGGGGCACAGATACGCAGTATTTT. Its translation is CASSLGAAGGTDTQYF. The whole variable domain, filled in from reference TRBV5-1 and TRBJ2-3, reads KAGVTQTPRYLIKTRGQQVTLSCSPISGHRSVSWYQQTPGQGLQFLFEYFSETQRNKGNFPGRFSGRQFSNSRSEMNVSTLELGDSALYLCASSLGAAGGTDTQYFGPGTRLTVL.

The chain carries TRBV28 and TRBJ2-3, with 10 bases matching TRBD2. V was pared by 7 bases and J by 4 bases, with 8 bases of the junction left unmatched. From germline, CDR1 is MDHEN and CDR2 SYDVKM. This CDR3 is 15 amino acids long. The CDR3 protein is CASTPSGGGADTQYF. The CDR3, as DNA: TGTGCCAGCACCCCTAGCGGGGGAGGCGCAGATACGCAGTATTTT.

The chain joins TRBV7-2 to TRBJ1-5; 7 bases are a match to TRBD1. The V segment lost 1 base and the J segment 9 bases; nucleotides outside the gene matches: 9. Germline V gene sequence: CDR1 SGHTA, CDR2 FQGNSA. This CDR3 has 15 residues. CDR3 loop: CASSLEGGSLGPQHF. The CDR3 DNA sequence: TGTGCCAGCAGCTTAGAAGGGGGCAGCTTGGGGCCCCAGCATTTT.

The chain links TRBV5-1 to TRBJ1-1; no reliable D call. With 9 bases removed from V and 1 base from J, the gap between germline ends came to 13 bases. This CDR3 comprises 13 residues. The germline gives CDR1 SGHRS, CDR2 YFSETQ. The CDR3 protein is CATRVDGNTEAFF. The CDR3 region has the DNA TGCGCCACTCGGGTCGACGGGAACACTGAAGCTTTCTTT.

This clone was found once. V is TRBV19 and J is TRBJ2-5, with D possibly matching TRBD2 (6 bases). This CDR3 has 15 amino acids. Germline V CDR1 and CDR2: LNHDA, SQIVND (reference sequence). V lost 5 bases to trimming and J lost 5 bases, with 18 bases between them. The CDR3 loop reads CASSSGGAAGETQYF. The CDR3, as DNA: TGTGCCAGTAGTTCCGGCGGGGCGGCCGGGGAGACCCAGTACTTC.

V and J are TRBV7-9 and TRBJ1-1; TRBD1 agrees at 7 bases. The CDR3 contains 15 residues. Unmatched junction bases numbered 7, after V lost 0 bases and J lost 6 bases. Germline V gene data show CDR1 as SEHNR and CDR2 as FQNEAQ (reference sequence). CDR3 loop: CASSLAQGGGAEAFF. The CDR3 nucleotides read TGTGCCAGCAGCTTAGCTCAGGGGGGTGGGGCTGAAGCTTTCTTT.

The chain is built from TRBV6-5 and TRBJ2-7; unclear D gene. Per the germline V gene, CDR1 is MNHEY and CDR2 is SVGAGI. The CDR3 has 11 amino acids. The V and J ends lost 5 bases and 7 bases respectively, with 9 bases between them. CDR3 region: CASSPRREQYF. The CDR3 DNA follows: TGTGCCAGCAGTCCCCGGCGGGAGCAGTACTTC.

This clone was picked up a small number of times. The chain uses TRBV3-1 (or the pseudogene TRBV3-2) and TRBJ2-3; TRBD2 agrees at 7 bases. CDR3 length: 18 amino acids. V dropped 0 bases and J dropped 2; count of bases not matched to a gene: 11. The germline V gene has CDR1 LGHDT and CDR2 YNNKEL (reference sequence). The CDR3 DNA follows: TGTGCCAGCAGCCAAGATAAAGCGGGGTCATATCCCACAGATACGCAGTATTTT. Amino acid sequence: CASSQDKAGSYPTDTQYF.

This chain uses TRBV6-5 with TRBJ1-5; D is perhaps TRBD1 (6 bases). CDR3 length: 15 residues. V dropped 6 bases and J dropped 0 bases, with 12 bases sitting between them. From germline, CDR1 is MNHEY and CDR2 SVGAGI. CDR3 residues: CASSRDRNSNQPQHF. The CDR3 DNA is TGTGCCAGCAGCAGAGACAGGAATAGCAATCAGCCCCAGCATTTT.